Listed here is a single TCR beta chain. The data originate from a study of PD-1 and CTLA-4 blockade in melanoma. Assay: immunoSEQ multiplex PCR; the TCRdb copy retains only in-frame clones and omits some. Among about 11,000 clones listed, 65% to 90% were seen once. The CDR3 runs 16 residues. Germline assignment: CDR1 KGHDR and CDR2 SFDVKD. Between the trimmed V and J ends, which lost 1 base and 4 bases, there was a span of 14 bases. Sequences were derived from CD8+ T cells from peripheral blood, sampled from a patient given anti-PD-1 treatment. The gene calls are TRBV24-1 and TRBJ2-3; D is possibly TRBD2 (5 bases). This clonotype was sampled from a human donor with melanoma. CDR3 in amino acids: CATSDFGLAAPDTQYF. The CDR3 region has the DNA TGTGCCACCAGTGATTTCGGGCTAGCCGCGCCAGATACGCAGTATTTT.